The 5 T cell receptor beta chains reported below all come from one sample, sequenced in a study of radiotherapy plus CTLA-4 blockade in lung cancer. Clones were sequenced by immunoSEQ multiplex PCR, and TCRdb holds only the in-frame ones, with some missing. The sample lists tens of thousands of clones, 72% occurring once. This sample comprised peripheral blood, obtained from a patient treated with radiotherapy plus ipilimumab. Receptors originate from a human donor with non-small cell lung cancer that progressed on radiotherapy plus ipilimumab.

The chain recombines TRBV9 with TRBJ2-3; 7 positions match TRBD1. The CDR3 length is 14 residues. CDR1 SGDLS and CDR2 YYNGEE come from the germline V gene. Losses at the gene ends were 4 bases for V and 7 bases for J; bases not matched to a gene: 9. The CDR3 DNA follows: TGTGCCAGCAGCCACGACAGGGAACGAAATACGCAGTATTTT. Translated: CASSHDRERNTQYF.

The chain combines TRBV4-1 with TRBJ1-5; unclear D gene. Germline-derived CDR1 and CDR2 are MGHRA and YSYEKL. V lost 0 bases, J lost 7 bases, and 16 bases lay in between. CDR3 size: 16 residues. CDR3 amino acids: CASSQDTVRPGQPQHF. The CDR3 coding sequence is TGCGCCAGCAGCCAAGATACTGTTCGTCCCGGGCAGCCCCAGCATTTT.

The rearrangement uses TRBV6-5 and TRBJ2-3; 7 nucleotides align to TRBD1. With V trimmed by 2 bases and J by 7 bases, 6 bases remained unmatched. The CDR3 contains 14 residues. The germline gives CDR1 MNHEY, CDR2 SVGAGI. The CDR3 protein is CASSYDRAVNTQYF. The DNA for the CDR3 is TGTGCCAGCAGTTACGACAGGGCGGTGAATACGCAGTATTTT.

The rearrangement joins TRBV19 to TRBJ1-5; 7 nucleotides agree with TRBD1. CDR3 length: 15 residues. Germline V gene lookup returns CDR1 LNHDA and CDR2 SQIVND (reference sequence). V lost 4 bases and J lost 4; bases outside the gene matches: 7. CDR3 bases: TGTGCCAGTAGTAGAGACAGGGTGGGGAATCAGCCCCAGCATTTT. This gives the protein CASSRDRVGNQPQHF.

This chain links TRBV28 with TRBJ2-7; TRBD1 matches at 8 bases. The CDR3 spans 15 residues. Unmatched junction bases numbered 9, after V lost 5 bases and J lost 3 bases. Germline V CDR1 and CDR2: MDHEN, SYDVKM. In nucleotides, the CDR3 is TGTGCCAGCAGTCCAGGGACGGGACAGGTCTACGAGCAGTACTTC. Its protein product is CASSPGTGQVYEQYF.